This entry describes one TCR beta chain. This specimen comes from a study of patients and donors after allogeneic stem cell transplantation. The CDR3 has 12 amino acids. Germline CDR1 and CDR2: MNHEY and SVGEGT. V was cut by 0 bases and J by 6 bases, with 5 bases left in between. Via MiXCR, TCRdb re-called the RT-PCR reads, giving one row per CDR3 protein. The profile shows 85,000 to 90,000 distinct CDR3 sequences, 45% to 50% of them singletons. The genes are TRBV6-2 or TRBV6-3 and TRBJ1-2; D is undetermined. Input material: blood, either unsorted or a sorted T cell fraction (not recorded which). The receptor was derived from a human donor who was either an allogeneic HSCT recipient or a stem cell or donor lymphocyte infusion donor (not recorded which). It is not recorded whose cells these are; they may come from a transplant donor. The CDR3 DNA sequence: TGTGCCAGCAGTTACTCGCGGGATGGCTACACCTTC. This encodes CASSYSRDGYTF.